These 14 T cell receptor beta chains were all obtained from the same sample, sequenced in a study of CD8+CD57+ T cells in acquired aplastic anemia. Genomic DNA templated the TCR beta VDJ and CDR3 profiling. Each CDR3 protein gets one entry after TCRdb re-called the reads with MiXCR. The sample yields about 130,000 distinct CDR3 sequences, more than 40% seen once. The specimen was sorted CD4+, CD8+, or CD8+CD57+ T cells (not recorded which) from PBMCs. The receptors originated from a human donor in good health, serving as a control.

For this clonotype: A much bigger clone sits one base away, suggesting this may be a read error. This chain connects TRBV6-2 or TRBV6-3 to TRBJ2-1, with D tentatively TRBD1 (6 bases). This CDR3 comprises 13 residues. Per germline, CDR1 MNHEY and CDR2 SVGEGT. The CDR3 region is CASSYTRGTEQSF. In nucleotides, the CDR3 is TGTGCCAGCAGTTACACCAGGGGTACTGAGCAGTCCTTC.

This clonotype was observed a handful of times. The V gene is TRBV20-1, the J gene TRBJ2-1; D gene unclear. Germline CDR1 and CDR2: DFQATT and SNEGSKA (reference sequence). The germline V and J ends were trimmed by 6 bases and 4 bases, with 4 bases remaining between them. This CDR3 has 10 residues. The chain's CDR3 is CSAQYNEQFF. DNA for the CDR3: TGCAGTGCCCAGTACAATGAGCAGTTCTTC.

The chain has TRBV11-2 and TRBJ2-7, with TRBD2 matching 14 bases. This CDR3 has 16 residues. With V trimmed by 5 bases and J by 4 bases, 7 bases remained unmatched. Per the germline V gene, CDR1 is SGHAT and CDR2 is FQNNGV. This CDR3 is CASSLGTSGGGYEQYF. The CDR3 DNA follows: TGTGCCAGCAGCCTCGGGACTAGCGGGGGTGGGTACGAGCAGTACTTC.

The chain recombines TRBV25-1 with TRBJ2-7; maybe TRBD1 (6 bases). Trimming shortened V by 6 bases and J by 2 bases, and 11 bases separated the two germline ends. CDR3 length: 13 residues. CDR1 and CDR2 (germline): MGHDK, SYGVNS. Written as DNA, the CDR3 is TGTGCCAGCAGAAATGGACAGACCTACGAGCAGTACTTC. This translates into CASRNGQTYEQYF.

This chain connects TRBV29-1 to TRBJ1-6; D is undetermined. The V end was cut by 2 bases, the J end by 9 bases, with 20 bases between. Per the germline V gene, CDR1 is SQVTM and CDR2 is ANQGSEA. This CDR3 contains 16 residues. CDR3 coding DNA: TGCAGCGTTGAACTTCCTGGCCCAGCCCGCGGTTCACCCCTCCACTTT. Its protein is CSVELPGPARGSPLHF.

This clonotype was seen at least ten times. The chain combines TRBV12-3 or TRBV12-4 with TRBJ2-5, with 7 bases lining up with TRBD2. V dropped 4 bases and J dropped 4; count of bases not matched to a gene: 9. The CDR3 spans 15 residues. DNA of the CDR3: TGTGCCAGCAGTTCAGCGGGGTCGAGGAGAGAGACCCAGTACTTC. This gives the protein CASSSAGSRRETQYF.

The rearrangement joins TRBV24-1 to TRBJ2-7; TRBD1 aligns across 9 bases. With 2 bases clipped from V and 5 bases from J, the junction kept 6 bases outside the gene matches. The CDR3 totals 15 residues. Looked up from germline, CDR1 is KGHDR and CDR2 is SFDVKD. CDR3 DNA sequence: TGTGCCACCAGTGATTCACAGGGGGCTGGGGACGAGCAGTACTTC. This sequence encodes CATSDSQGAGDEQYF.

The rearrangement uses TRBV12-3 or TRBV12-4 and TRBJ1-6, with TRBD1 matching 12 bases. After removal of 4 bases from V and 11 bases from J, the junction contained 9 bases not matched to a gene. The CDR3 totals 16 residues. The CDR3 DNA sequence: TGTGCCAGCAGTTCCGCCGGGACAGGGGGCGATCCACCCCTCCACTTT. Translated, it gives CASSSAGTGGDPPLHF.

This clonotype was seen repeatedly, ten times or more. The chain combines TRBV7-9 with TRBJ2-1, with TRBD1 matching over 10 bases. The CDR3 runs to 17 residues. V lost 5 bases, J lost 4 bases, and 11 bases stayed unmatched. Germline values: CDR1 SEHNR, CDR2 FQNEAQ (reference sequence). CDR3 DNA sequence: TGTGCCAGCAGCCTAACCTCCGGACAGGGGGGTTACAATGAGCAGTTCTTC. It encodes CASSLTSGQGGYNEQFF.

This chain connects TRBV20-1 to TRBJ2-5; TRBD2 might be the D (7 bases). CDR3 length: 13 residues. Germline CDR1 and CDR2: DFQATT and SNEGSKA (reference sequence). V was cut by 5 bases and J by 7 bases, with 17 bases left in between. The CDR3 region has the DNA TGCAGTGCTTCCGACGGGGGGCCGGGGACCCAGTACTTC. Translating it yields CSASDGGPGTQYF.

The chain joins TRBV5-1 to TRBJ1-4; weak D call: TRBD1 (6 bases). The CDR3 has 14 amino acids. Trimming took 6 bases from V and 8 from J, leaving 17 bases between them. CDR1 is SGHRS, CDR2 YFSETQ, per germline. CDR3 sequence: CASMGGGLGEKLFF. The CDR3 coding sequence is TGCGCCAGCATGGGAGGGGGGCTCGGAGAAAAACTGTTTTTT.

This clonotype was detected ten times or more. The chain has TRBV5-4 and TRBJ1-1; D is possibly TRBD1 (5 bases). This CDR3 is built from 15 residues. The V end lost 1 base, the J end lost 0 bases, and 10 bases lay between the germline ends. Germline loops: CDR1 SGHNT, CDR2 YYREEE (reference sequence). CDR3 sequence reads: CASSLRDRMNTEAFF. Written as DNA, the CDR3 is TGTGCCAGCAGCTTGCGAGACAGAATGAACACTGAAGCTTTCTTT.

This clonotype occurred a few times. The chain carries TRBV15 and TRBJ2-7, with 7 bases aligning to TRBD2. The V segment lost 4 bases and the J segment 4 bases; nucleotides outside the gene matches: 7. The CDR3 sequence is 14 residues long. From germline, CDR1 is LNHNV and CDR2 YYDKDF (reference sequence). Written as DNA, the CDR3 is TGTGCCACCAGCACCCAGCGGGGAGGGTACGAGCAGTACTTC. Translating gives CATSTQRGGYEQYF. The full variable domain, rest sourced from reference TRBV15 and TRBJ2-7, is DAMVIQNPRYQVTQFGKPVTLSCSQTLNHNVMYWYQQKSSQAPKLLFHYYDKDFNNEADTPDNFQSRRPNTSFCFLDIRSPGLGDTAMYLCATSTQRGGYEQYFGPGTRLTVT.

This clonotype has just a few counts. CDR3 loop: CASSIGVRDTEAFF. The DNA for the CDR3 is TGTGCCAGTAGTATTGGGGTCAGGGACACTGAAGCTTTCTTT. The J gene is TRBJ1-1, the V gene TRBV19, with a weak D call TRBD1 (5 bases). Looked up from germline, CDR1 is LNHDA and CDR2 is SQIVND (reference sequence). The CDR3 totals 14 residues. Trimming took off 3 bases at V and 3 bases at J, with 11 bases between the two ends.